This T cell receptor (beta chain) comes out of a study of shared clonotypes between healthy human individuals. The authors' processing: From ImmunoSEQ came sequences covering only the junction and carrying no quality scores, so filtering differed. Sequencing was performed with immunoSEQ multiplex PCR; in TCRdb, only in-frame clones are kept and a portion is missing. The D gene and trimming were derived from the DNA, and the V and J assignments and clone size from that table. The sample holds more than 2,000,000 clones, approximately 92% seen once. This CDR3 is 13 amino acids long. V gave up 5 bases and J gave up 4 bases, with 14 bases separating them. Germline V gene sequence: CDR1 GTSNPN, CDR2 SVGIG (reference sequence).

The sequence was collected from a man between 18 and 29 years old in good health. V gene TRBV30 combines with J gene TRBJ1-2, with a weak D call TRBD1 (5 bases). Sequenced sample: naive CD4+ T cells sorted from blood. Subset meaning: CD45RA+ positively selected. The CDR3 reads CAWGPGGGYGYTF. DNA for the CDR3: TGTGCCTGGGGACCTGGGGGGGGCTATGGCTACACCTTC. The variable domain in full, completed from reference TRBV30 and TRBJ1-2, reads SQTIHQWPATLVQPVGSPLSLECTVEGTSNPNLYWYRQAAGRGLQLLFYSVGIGQISSEVPQNLSASRPQDRQFILSSKKLLLSDSGFYLCAWGPGGGYGYTFGSGTRLTVV.